These 17 T cell receptor beta chains share one sample of origin, sequenced in a study of OX40 agonist ivuxolimab in advanced cancers. Here immunoSEQ multiplex PCR was the method, and the copy in TCRdb shows in-frame clones only, minus some. In the table there are tens of thousands of clones, roughly 93% of which are singletons. The sample here was CD4+ or CD8+ T cells sorted from blood, taken in a trial of the OX40 agonist ivuxolimab. Receptors originate from an adult with an advanced solid tumor such as melanoma, head and neck, liver or kidney cancer.

The genes are TRBV28 and TRBJ1-1, with no clear D. The germline CDR1 and CDR2 sequences are MDHEN and SYDVKM. V dropped 6 bases and J dropped 1 base, with 12 bases sitting between them. CDR3 length equals 14 residues. The CDR3 nucleotides are TGTGCCAGCAGGGACCGGGTGTGGAACACTGAAGCTTTCTTT. This sequence encodes CASRDRVWNTEAFF.

V gene TRBV28 combines with J gene TRBJ2-7; TRBD2 is a possible D gene (6 bases). Germline CDR1 is MDHEN and CDR2 is SYDVKM. The CDR3 contains 14 residues. The V and J ends lost 6 bases and 1 base respectively, with 13 bases between them. CDR3 sequence: CASRPHLASYEQYF. The CDR3, as DNA: TGTGCCAGCAGGCCTCACCTAGCGTCCTACGAGCAGTACTTC.

The V gene is TRBV4-1, the J gene TRBJ1-4; TRBD1 agrees at 9 bases. The CDR3 sequence is 15 residues long. Trimming removed 6 bases from V and 6 bases from J; junction bases left unmatched: 8. Germline assignment: CDR1 MGHRA and CDR2 YSYEKL. Here the CDR3 reads CASSRIQGAYEKLFF. For the CDR3, the DNA is TGCGCCAGCAGTCGGATACAGGGGGCTTATGAAAAACTGTTTTTT.

The chain uses TRBV27 and TRBJ1-5; D is possibly TRBD1 (6 bases). Germline CDR1 MNHEY, CDR2 SMNVEV (reference sequence). The CDR3 covers 16 residues. Trimming cost V 2 bases and J 6 bases, with 17 bases left between them. The CDR3 is CASSLSGGPVGQPQHF. The CDR3 DNA sequence: TGTGCCAGCAGTTTAAGCGGGGGCCCGGTGGGTCAGCCCCAGCATTTT.

The rearrangement uses TRBV7-9 and TRBJ1-1, with D tentatively TRBD1 (6 bases). The germline V gene encodes CDR1 SEHNR and CDR2 FQNEAQ (reference sequence). V gave up 5 bases and J gave up 8 bases, with 9 bases separating them. The CDR3 is 11 residues long. DNA for the CDR3: TGTGCCAGCAGCGACAGGACAGAAGCTTTCTTT. It encodes CASSDRTEAFF. Looking up the rest from reference TRBV7-9 and TRBJ1-1 gives the full variable domain: DTGVSQNPRHKITKRGQNVTFRCDPISEHNRLYWYRQTLGQGPEFLTYFQNEAQLEKSRLLSDRFSAERPKGSFSTLEIQRTEQGDSAMYLCASSDRTEAFFGQGTRLTVV.

This chain uses TRBV28 with TRBJ2-5; weak D call: TRBD2 (6 bases). CDR3 size: 12 residues. The V and J ends lost 5 bases and 7 bases respectively, with 11 bases between them. Germline V gene lookup returns CDR1 MDHEN and CDR2 SYDVKM. CDR3 protein: CASSLGGGTQYF. CDR3 nucleotides: TGTGCCAGCAGTCTTGGGGGAGGGACCCAGTACTTC.

V is TRBV7-8 and J is TRBJ2-1; TRBD2 matches at 9 bases. CDR1 and CDR2 (germline): SGHVS, FQNEAQ. Germline trimming cut 3 bases from V and 2 bases from J; bases unmatched to any gene: 2. CDR3 size: 15 residues. The CDR3 loop is CASSLWTSAYNEQFF. The CDR3 DNA follows: TGTGCCAGCAGCTTGTGGACTAGCGCCTACAATGAGCAGTTCTTC.

This clone was observed a handful of times. The chain links TRBV5-3 to TRBJ1-4; tentatively, D is TRBD1 (5 bases). Being an ORF, TRBV5-3 has a function that is uncertain. This CDR3 is built from 11 residues. Trimming shortened V by 4 bases and J by 10 bases, and 8 bases separated the two germline ends. This chain's CDR3 is CARSVGGKLFF. For the CDR3, the DNA is TGTGCCAGAAGCGTCGGGGGAAAACTGTTTTTT.

This chain uses TRBV7-9 with TRBJ2-7, with D possibly TRBD1 on 5 matching bases. Between the trimmed V and J ends, which lost 8 bases and 2 bases, there was a span of 13 bases. Germline V gives CDR1 SEHNR, CDR2 FQNEAQ (reference sequence). This CDR3 is 13 amino acids long. CDR3 amino acids: CASFGADAYEQYF. In DNA form, the CDR3 reads TGTGCCAGCTTTGGGGCGGACGCCTACGAGCAGTACTTC.

This clone was detected only once. The V gene is TRBV9, the J gene TRBJ2-5, with D possibly TRBD2 on 6 matching bases. CDR1 is SGDLS and CDR2 is YYNGEE in the germline V gene. V was pared by 4 bases and J by 4 bases, with 20 bases between. The CDR3 extends over 16 amino acids. The CDR3 reads CASSSPRGGLRETQYF. The CDR3 bases are TGTGCCAGCAGCTCACCCCGGGGAGGACTACGAGAGACCCAGTACTTC.

The V and J genes are TRBV5-1 and TRBJ2-7; the match to TRBD2 covers 14 bases. Per germline, CDR1 SGHRS and CDR2 YFSETQ. J was trimmed by 5 bases and V by 4 bases; bases with no gene match: 5. The CDR3 consists of 15 residues. CDR3 bases: TGCGCCAGCAGCCCAACGGGACTAGCGGGAGACGAGCAGTACTTC. As protein: CASSPTGLAGDEQYF.

The chain joins TRBV19 to TRBJ2-1, with 7 bases lining up with TRBD1. Germline trimming cut 6 bases from V and 0 bases from J; bases unmatched to any gene: 11. Germline assignment: CDR1 LNHDA and CDR2 SQIVND (reference sequence). This CDR3 has 17 residues. The CDR3 region is CASRKGAPRSSYNEQFF. DNA of the CDR3: TGTGCCAGTAGGAAGGGGGCACCGAGAAGCTCCTACAATGAGCAGTTCTTC.

This clone was observed a single time. The chain couples TRBV9 to TRBJ2-1, with D perhaps TRBD2 (6 bases). Per germline, CDR1 SGDLS and CDR2 YYNGEE. The CDR3 is 14 residues long. V was shortened by 3 bases and J by 2 bases, with 9 bases between the two germline ends. CDR3: CASSDSGAYNEQFF. The CDR3 nucleotides are TGTGCCAGCAGCGACTCGGGGGCCTACAATGAGCAGTTCTTC.

CDR3 bases: TGCGCCAGCAGCCAAGCCTACAGGGATCTCATGAACACTGAAGCTTTCTTT. It translates to CASSQAYRDLMNTEAFF. The chain uses TRBV4-1 and TRBJ1-1; possibly TRBD1 for D (6 bases). The CDR3 contains 17 residues. The V end was cut by 1 base, the J end by 0 bases, with 15 bases between. Germline V lookup: CDR1 MGHRA, CDR2 YSYEKL.

This clone has a single count. The V call is TRBV7-3, the J call TRBJ1-2; the D gene is possibly TRBD1 (5 bases). The germline V gene encodes CDR1 SGHTA and CDR2 FQGTGA. Trimming took off 7 bases at V and 7 bases at J, with 16 bases between the two ends. The CDR3 is 13 amino acids. CDR3 amino acids: CASTLGPTVGYTF. For the CDR3, the DNA is TGTGCCAGCACCTTGGGACCAACGGTTGGCTACACCTTC.

The rearrangement uses TRBV28 and TRBJ2-7, with 11 bases fitting TRBD2. The germline V gene has CDR1 MDHEN and CDR2 SYDVKM. J gave up 4 bases and V 4 bases, and 9 bases lay outside the gene matches. The length of the CDR3 is 16 residues. The CDR3 here is CASSWVRGTSGYEQYF. CDR3 DNA sequence: TGTGCCAGCAGTTGGGTCCGAGGGACTAGCGGATACGAGCAGTACTTC.

The CDR3 loop is CASSLTGLAGGNEQFF. The CDR3 DNA reads TGTGCCAGCAGTTTAACCGGACTAGCGGGGGGGAATGAGCAGTTCTTC. This chain links TRBV28 with TRBJ2-1, with 15 nucleotides matching TRBD2. The CDR3 has 16 amino acids. V shed 2 bases, J shed 7 bases, and the junction held 3 bases outside the gene matches. Per the germline V gene, CDR1 is MDHEN and CDR2 is SYDVKM.